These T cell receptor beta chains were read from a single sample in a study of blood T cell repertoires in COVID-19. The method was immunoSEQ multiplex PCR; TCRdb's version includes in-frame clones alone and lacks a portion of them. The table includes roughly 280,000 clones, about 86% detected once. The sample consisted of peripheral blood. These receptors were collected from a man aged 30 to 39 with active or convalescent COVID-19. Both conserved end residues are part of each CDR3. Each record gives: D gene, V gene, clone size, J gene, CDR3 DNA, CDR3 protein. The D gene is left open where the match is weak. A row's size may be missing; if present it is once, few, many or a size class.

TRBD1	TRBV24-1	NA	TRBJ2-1	TGTGCCACCAGTGACCCGGGACAGGGTGGCAATGAGCAGTTCTTC	CATSDPGQGGNEQFF
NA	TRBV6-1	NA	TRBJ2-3	TGTGCCAGCAGTGAATCCGGCACAGATACGCAGTATTTT	CASSESGTDTQYF
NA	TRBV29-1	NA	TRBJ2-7	TGCAGCGTTGCGGGTGCAGGGTACTCCTACGAGCAGTACTTC	CSVAGAGYSYEQYF
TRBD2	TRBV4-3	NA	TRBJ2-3	TGCGCCAGCAGCCAATACCCCCCGGCTAGCGGGGGGAACACAGATACGCAGTATTTT	CASSQYPPASGGNTDTQYF
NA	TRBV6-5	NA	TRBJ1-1	TGTGCCAGCAGTTACTCAGATGGTCACGGGAACACTGAAGCTTTCTTT	CASSYSDGHGNTEAFF
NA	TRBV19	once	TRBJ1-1	TGTGCCAGTAGGCAGGGTCCTCTCGCTTTCTTT	CASRQGPLAFF
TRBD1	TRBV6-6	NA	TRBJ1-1	TGTGCCAGCCCTGGACAGGGCCAGCGAGAGAACACTGAAGCTTTCTTT	CASPGQGQRENTEAFF
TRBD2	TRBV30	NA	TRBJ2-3	TGTGCCTGGAGTCGACTAGCGGTTAGCACAGATACGCAGTATTTT	CAWSRLAVSTDTQYF
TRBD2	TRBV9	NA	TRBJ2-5	TGTGCCAGCAGCGCCGGTAGCGGGGGGGCCCGGGAGACCCAGTACTTC	CASSAGSGGARETQYF
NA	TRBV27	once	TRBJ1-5	TGTGCCAGCAGTCCGGGGACAAGTCCTTTCAATCAGCCCCAGCATTTT	CASSPGTSPFNQPQHF
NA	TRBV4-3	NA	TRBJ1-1	TGCGCCAGCAGCCAAGGGACAAGTAAGAACACTGAAGCTTTCTTT	CASSQGTSKNTEAFF
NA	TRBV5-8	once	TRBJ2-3	TGTGCCAGCAGCTTTTGGCGGTCAGATACGCAGTATTTT	CASSFWRSDTQYF
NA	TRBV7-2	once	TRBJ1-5	TGTGCCAGCAGCTTGGGGCAGGTGAATCAGCCCCAGCATTTT	CASSLGQVNQPQHF
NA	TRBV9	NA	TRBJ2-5	TGTGCCAGCAGCGTATCGGGGGGCGTAGAGACCCAGTACTTC	CASSVSGGVETQYF
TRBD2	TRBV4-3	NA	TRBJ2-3	TGCGCCAGCAGCCAAGTTACTAGCGGGGGCACAGATACGCAGTATTTT	CASSQVTSGGTDTQYF
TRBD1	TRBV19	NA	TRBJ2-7	TGTGCCAGTAGTATGGGGACAGGGACCTACGAGCAGTACTTC	CASSMGTGTYEQYF
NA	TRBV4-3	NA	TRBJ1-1	TGCGCCAGCAGCCAAGATCGGGAGAACACTGAAGCTTTCTTT	CASSQDRENTEAFF
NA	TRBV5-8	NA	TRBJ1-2	TGTGCCAGCAGCTCGGGACAACTTACCCGTGGCTACACCTTC	CASSSGQLTRGYTF
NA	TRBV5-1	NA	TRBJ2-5	TGCGCCAGCAGCAGGTCTGGGGGCGGAGAGACCCAGTACTTC	CASSRSGGGETQYF
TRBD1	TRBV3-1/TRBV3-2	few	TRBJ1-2	TGTGCCAGCAGCCAAGTCGGGATAAAGGGGGCGGGCTATGGCTACACCTTC	CASSQVGIKGAGYGYTF
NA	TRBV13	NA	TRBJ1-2	TGTGCCAGCAGCTTAGTGGAGCAGGACTACCACTATGGCTACACCTTC	CASSLVEQDYHYGYTF
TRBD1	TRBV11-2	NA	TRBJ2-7	TGTGCCAGCAGCTTAAGACAGGGGGCGGTCTACGAGCAGTACTTC	CASSLRQGAVYEQYF
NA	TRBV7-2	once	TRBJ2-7	TGTGCCAGCAGCTTAGATACGGGGTCCGAGCAGTACTTC	CASSLDTGSEQYF
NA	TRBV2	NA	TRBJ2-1	TGTGCCAGCAGTGCGGACAGATCCTACAATGAGCAGTTCTTC	CASSADRSYNEQFF
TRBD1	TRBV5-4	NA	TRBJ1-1	TGTGCCAGCAGCTACCGGGACAGGGTGCACACTGAAGCTTTCTTT	CASSYRDRVHTEAFF
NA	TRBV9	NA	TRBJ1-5	TGTGCCAGCAGCCTCGGGGGGGTGAGCAATCAGCCCCAGCATTTT	CASSLGGVSNQPQHF
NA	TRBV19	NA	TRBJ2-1	TGTGCCAGTACTTTGACCATCGGGAATGAGCAGTTCTTC	CASTLTIGNEQFF
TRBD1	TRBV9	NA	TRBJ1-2	TGTGCCAGCAGCCAAGGGACAGGGCAAGACTATGGCTACACCTTC	CASSQGTGQDYGYTF
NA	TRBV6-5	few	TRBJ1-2	TGTGCCAGCAGTTACTCCAACAGGGTATCCAGCTATGGCTACACCTTC	CASSYSNRVSSYGYTF
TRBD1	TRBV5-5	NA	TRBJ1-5	TGTGCCAGCAGCCTGATGACAGGGGTGGGCAATCAGCCCCAGCATTTT	CASSLMTGVGNQPQHF
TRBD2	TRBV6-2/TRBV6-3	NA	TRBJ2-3	TGTGCCAGCAGTTACGATTCGGCTAGCGGGGGTATATCGCCCCCAGATACGCAGTATTTT	CASSYDSASGGISPPDTQYF
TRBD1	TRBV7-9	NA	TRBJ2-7	TGTGCCAGCAGCTTACAGGGGGCTGGGGAGCAGTACTTC	CASSLQGAGEQYF
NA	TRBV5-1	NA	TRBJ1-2	TGCGCCAGCAGCACAGACAGCGCTGCTCCTTATGGCTACACCTTC	CASSTDSAAPYGYTF
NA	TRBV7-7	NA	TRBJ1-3	TGTGCCAGCAGCTTAGGGTTAGACTCTGGAAACACCATATATTTT	CASSLGLDSGNTIYF
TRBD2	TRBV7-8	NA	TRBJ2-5	TGTGCCAGCAGCCGCCCTGGCGCGGGAGCGGTGCGGGAGACCCAGTACTTC	CASSRPGAGAVRETQYF
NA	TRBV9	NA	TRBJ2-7	TGTGCCAGCAGCCTTACCTACGAGCAGTACTTC	CASSLTYEQYF
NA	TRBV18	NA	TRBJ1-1	TGTGCCAGCTCACCATTAGAGGCTACTGAAGCTTTCTTT	CASSPLEATEAFF
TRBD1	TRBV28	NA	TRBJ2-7	TGTGCCAGCAGTTTAGATCGGACAGGGGGGCGGGAGCAGTACTTC	CASSLDRTGGREQYF
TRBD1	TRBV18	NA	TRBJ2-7	TGTGCCAGCTCACTCCAAACAGGGGGCGGCGAGCAGTACTTC	CASSLQTGGGEQYF